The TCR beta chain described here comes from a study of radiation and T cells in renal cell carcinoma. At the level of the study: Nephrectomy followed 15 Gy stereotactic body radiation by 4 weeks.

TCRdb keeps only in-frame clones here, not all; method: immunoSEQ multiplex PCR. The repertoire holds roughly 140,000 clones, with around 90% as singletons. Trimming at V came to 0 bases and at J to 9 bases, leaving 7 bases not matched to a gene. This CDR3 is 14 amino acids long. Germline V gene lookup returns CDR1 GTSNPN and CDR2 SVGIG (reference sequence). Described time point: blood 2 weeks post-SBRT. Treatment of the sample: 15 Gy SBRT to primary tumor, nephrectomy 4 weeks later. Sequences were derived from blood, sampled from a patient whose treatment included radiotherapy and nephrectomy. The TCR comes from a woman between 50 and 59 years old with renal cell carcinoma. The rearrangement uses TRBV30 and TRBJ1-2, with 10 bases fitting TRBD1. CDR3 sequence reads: CAWSVGTGAYSYTF. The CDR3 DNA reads TGTGCCTGGAGTGTCGGGACAGGGGCGTACAGCTACACCTTC.